This TCR beta chain was recovered during a study of beta chain features in type 1 diabetes. Sequenced material consisted of expressed TCRB transcripts (all of the isolated RNA was reverse transcribed). Method: immunoSEQ multiplex PCR; TCRdb's copy keeps in-frame clones and lacks some. This sample carries some 150,000 clones, 10% of them seen once, and the ten largest clones take approximately 1.3%. Sequenced: naive CD4+ T cells from blood. This clonotype was obtained from a man aged 18 to 30 in good health.

The CDR3 sequence: CASSLGLANTGELFF. The CDR3 bases are TGTGCCAGCAGCTTGGGACTCGCGAACACCGGGGAGCTGTTTTTT. The chain uses TRBV5-8 and TRBJ2-2; D remains ambiguous. CDR3 length equals 15 residues. CDR1 SGHTS and CDR2 YDEGEE come from the germline V gene. V gave up 0 bases and J gave up 0 bases, with 6 bases separating them.